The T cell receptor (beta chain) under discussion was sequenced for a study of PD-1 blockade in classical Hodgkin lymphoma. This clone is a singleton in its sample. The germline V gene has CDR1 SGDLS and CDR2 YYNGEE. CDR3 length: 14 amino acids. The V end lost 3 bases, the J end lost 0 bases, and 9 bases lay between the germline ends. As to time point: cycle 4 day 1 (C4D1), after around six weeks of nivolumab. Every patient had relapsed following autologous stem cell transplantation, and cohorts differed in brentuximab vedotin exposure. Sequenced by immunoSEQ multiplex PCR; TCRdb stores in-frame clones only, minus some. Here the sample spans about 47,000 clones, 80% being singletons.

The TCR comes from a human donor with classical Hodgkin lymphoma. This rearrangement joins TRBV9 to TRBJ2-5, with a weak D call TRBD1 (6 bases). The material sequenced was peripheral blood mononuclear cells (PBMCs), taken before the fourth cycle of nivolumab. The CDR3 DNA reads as TGTGCCAGCAGCGCCGGGACACACCAAGAGACCCAGTACTTC. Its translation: CASSAGTHQETQYF.